This T cell receptor (beta chain) derives from a study of blood T cell repertoires in COVID-19. The data were produced by immunoSEQ multiplex PCR, yet TCRdb's version contains in-frame clones alone and is incomplete. The sample contains about 220,000 clones, roughly 82% of which appear only once. The CDR3 extends over 15 amino acids. Per the germline V gene, CDR1 is LGHNA and CDR2 is YNFKEQ. Trimming cost V 0 bases and J 8 bases; bases outside gene matches: 8. The gene calls are TRBV4-2 and TRBJ1-2; 8 bases fit TRBD1. The TCR originated in a middle-aged man who had recovered from COVID-19. Specimen: peripheral blood. The CDR3 region has the DNA TGTGCCAGCAGCCAAGATCGCGGACAGGGTCGCGGCTACACCTTC. Translation: CASSQDRGQGRGYTF.